This TCR beta chain came from a study of blood T cell repertoires in COVID-19. Trimming took 1 base from V and 0 from J, leaving 11 bases between them. The length of the CDR3 is 16 residues. Germline V gene lookup returns CDR1 SGHAT and CDR2 FQNNGV. Some clones are missing from TCRdb's copy, which holds only in-frame ones; the method was immunoSEQ multiplex PCR. The sample has 36,000 or so clones, roughly nine tenths seen once. The chain carries TRBV11-2 and TRBJ2-3, with a tentative D call TRBD2 (6 bases). This receptor was obtained from a human donor in a cohort sampled during active COVID-19. Specimen: peripheral blood. CDR3 loop: CASSLVAGRSTDTQYF. The DNA for the CDR3 is TGTGCCAGCAGCTTAGTGGCGGGACGTAGCACAGATACGCAGTATTTT.